The 20 T cell receptor beta chains reported below all come from one sample, sequenced in a study of glioma-infiltrating T cells after dendritic cell vaccination. Repertoires were generated with immunoSEQ multiplex PCR, while TCRdb's copy carries only in-frame clones and drops some. The sample carries more than 85,000 clones, about 84% recorded once. This specimen consisted of blood, obtained before dendritic cell vaccination. The source of these receptors is a human donor with glioblastoma.

This clone was recorded a few times. This rearrangement joins TRBV7-7 to TRBJ2-5; TRBD1 matches at 7 bases. The CDR3 has 14 amino acids. Per the germline V gene, CDR1 is SSHAT and CDR2 is FNYEAQ (reference sequence). The J segment lost 2 bases and the V segment lost 2 bases, leaving 2 bases of the junction unmatched. Written as DNA, the CDR3 is TGTGCCAGCAGCTTAACGGGACAGCAAGAGACCCAGTACTTC. It yields the protein CASSLTGQQETQYF.

This chain uses TRBV4-2 with TRBJ2-1, with TRBD1 matching over 8 bases. This CDR3 has 16 amino acids. Trimming removed 6 bases from V and 4 bases from J; junction bases left unmatched: 11. CDR1 and CDR2 (germline): LGHNA, YNFKEQ. The CDR3 here is CASSPARTGKYNEQFF. The CDR3 coding sequence is TGTGCCAGCAGTCCCGCCCGGACAGGGAAGTACAATGAGCAGTTCTTC.

The chain links TRBV4-1 to TRBJ2-4; 9 bases map to TRBD1. Trimming took 2 bases from V and 2 from J; bases not matched to a gene: 4. This CDR3 region has 16 residues. The germline V gene encodes CDR1 MGHRA and CDR2 YSYEKL. This CDR3 reads CASSQIGQGTKNIQYF. The CDR3 DNA follows: TGCGCCAGCAGCCAAATAGGACAGGGGACCAAAAACATTCAGTACTTC.

Written as DNA, the CDR3 is TGTGCCACCAGCAGAGCTAGCGGGAGAAACAATGAGCAGTTCTTC. This sequence encodes CATSRASGRNNEQFF. This sequence joins TRBV15 and TRBJ2-1; 10 bases align to TRBD2. With V trimmed by 1 base and J by 5 bases, 2 bases remained unmatched. The CDR3 totals 15 residues. Germline CDR1 is LNHNV and CDR2 is YYDKDF (reference sequence).

The rearrangement joins TRBV6-1 to TRBJ1-5; TRBD1 aligns across 9 bases. V lost 3 bases and J lost 2; bases outside the gene matches: 5. The length of the CDR3 is 16 residues. CDR1 MNHNS and CDR2 SASEGT come from the germline V gene. DNA for the CDR3: TGTGCCAGCAGTGACGGGACAGGGTGGGGCAATCAGCCCCAGCATTTT. Translated: CASSDGTGWGNQPQHF.

The gene calls are TRBV18 and TRBJ2-1, with 8 bases that match TRBD1. The germline V gene encodes CDR1 KGHSH and CDR2 LQKENI. The junction had 5 bases not matched to a gene; V was cut back by 7 bases and J by 0 bases. This CDR3 comprises 15 residues. Here the CDR3 DNA reads TGTGCCAGCTGCAATACAGGGGGCTCCTACAATGAGCAGTTCTTC. It specifies CASCNTGGSYNEQFF. The complete variable domain, with remaining parts taken from reference TRBV18 and TRBJ2-1, reads NAGVMQNPRHLVRRRGQEARLRCSPMKGHSHVYWYRQLPEEGLKFMVYLQKENIIDESGMPKERFSAEFPKEGPSILRIQQVVRGDSAAYFCASCNTGGSYNEQFFGPGTRLTVL.

The chain's CDR3 is CASSYSAENTEAFF. Written as DNA, the CDR3 is TGTGCCAGCAGTTACTCCGCAGAGAACACTGAAGCTTTCTTT. The V call is TRBV6-5, the J call TRBJ1-1; D unresolved. Germline CDR1 is MNHEY and CDR2 is SVGAGI. Trimming removed 0 bases at V and 1 base at J, with 6 bases between. The CDR3 runs to 14 residues.

This chain joins TRBV25-1 and TRBJ1-3, with D tentatively TRBD1 (5 bases). The CDR3 is 17 residues long. The V end was cut by 6 bases, the J end by 0 bases, with 18 bases between. Per germline, CDR1 MGHDK and CDR2 SYGVNS. CDR3 sequence reads: CASSPSWGPSSGNTIYF. CDR3 coding DNA: TGTGCCAGCAGCCCCTCCTGGGGCCCGAGCTCTGGAAACACCATATATTTT.

This rearrangement joins TRBV25-1 to TRBJ2-5; 8 bases line up with TRBD1. The CDR3 covers 17 residues. Per the germline V gene, CDR1 is MGHDK and CDR2 is SYGVNS. Germline trimming cut 3 bases from V and 2 bases from J; bases unmatched to any gene: 11. The CDR3 reads CASSDPDPGQAQETQYF. In DNA, the CDR3 is TGTGCCAGCAGTGACCCGGACCCGGGACAGGCGCAAGAGACCCAGTACTTC. Based on the CDR3 plus reference TRBV25-1 and TRBJ2-5, the full variable domain is EADIYQTPRYLVIGTGKKITLECSQTMGHDKMYWYQQDPGMELHLIHYSYGVNSTEKGDLSSESTVSRIRTEHFPLTLESARPSHTSQYLCASSDPDPGQAQETQYFGPGTRLLVL.

The chain recombines TRBV6-6 with TRBJ2-7; TRBD1 might be the D (6 bases). CDR1 MNHNY and CDR2 SVGAGI come from the germline V gene (reference sequence). This CDR3 is built from 16 residues. Deletions cut 5 bases from V and 3 bases from J, with 20 bases between. CDR3 bases: TGTGCCAGCAGTCCCTACCTTGGGACAACGGACTACGAGCAGTACTTC. Its protein product is CASSPYLGTTDYEQYF.

This clone was seen more than once but under ten times. The rearrangement joins TRBV7-6 to TRBJ2-5; 7 nucleotides agree with TRBD2. CDR3 size: 14 residues. Germline lookup yields CDR1 SGHVS and CDR2 FNYEAQ. Germline trimming cut 0 bases from V and 3 bases from J; bases unmatched to any gene: 1. Here the CDR3 reads CASSLAAGEETQYF. CDR3 DNA sequence: TGTGCCAGCAGCTTAGCCGCGGGAGAAGAGACCCAGTACTTC.

This CDR3 reads CASSQDPLAGTDTQYF. In DNA, the CDR3 is TGTGCCAGCAGCCAAGATCCACTAGCCGGCACAGATACGCAGTATTTT. This chain connects TRBV4-2 to TRBJ2-3, with D perhaps matching TRBD2 (6 bases). Trimming removed 0 bases from V and 1 base from J, with 11 bases in between. Germline CDR1 LGHNA, CDR2 YNFKEQ. This CDR3 has 16 amino acids.

The chain recombines TRBV30 with TRBJ2-1; D ambiguous. Per germline, CDR1 GTSNPN and CDR2 SVGIG (reference sequence). Trimming shortened V by 0 bases and J by 8 bases, and 5 bases separated the two germline ends. This CDR3 region has 11 residues. CDR3 loop: CAWSVEDEQFF. In DNA form, the CDR3 reads TGTGCCTGGAGTGTAGAGGATGAGCAGTTCTTC.

This sequence joins TRBV19 and TRBJ2-2; the D is unclear. The CDR3 contains 16 residues. With 3 bases removed from V and 2 bases from J, the gap between germline ends came to 13 bases. CDR1 and CDR2 from the germline V gene are LNHDA and SQIVND (reference sequence). The CDR3 reads CASSIGPRPNTGELFF. DNA for the CDR3: TGTGCCAGTAGTATTGGGCCTCGGCCTAACACCGGGGAGCTGTTTTTT. Complete variable domain (other parts from reference TRBV19 and TRBJ2-2): DGGITQSPKYLFRKEGQNVTLSCEQNLNHDAMYWYRQDPGQGLRLIYYSQIVNDFQKGDIAEGYSVSREKKESFPLTVTSAQKNPTAFYLCASSIGPRPNTGELFFGEGSRLTVL.

V is TRBV7-3 and J is TRBJ2-3; TRBD2 matches 9 bases. This CDR3 is 18 amino acids long. CDR1 and CDR2 from the germline V gene are SGHTA and FQGTGA. The V and J ends lost 5 bases and 1 base, in that order; junction bases with no gene match: 13. DNA for the CDR3: TGTGCCAGCAGCCCGGGGGGCGGGAGGGCCAGTGGCACAGATACGCAGTATTTT. Translating it yields CASSPGGGRASGTDTQYF.

This chain links TRBV6-1 with TRBJ2-7; the D gene is possibly TRBD1 (8 bases). There are 13 residues in the CDR3. The germline CDR1 and CDR2 sequences are MNHNS and SASEGT. V was cut by 6 bases and J by 6 bases, with 15 bases left in between. The CDR3 DNA reads as TGTGCCAGCAGGATGACAGGGGAGGGCGAGCAGTACTTC. This gives the protein CASRMTGEGEQYF.

This rearrangement joins TRBV1 to TRBJ1-2; the tabulated D call, TRBD1, remains unverified against the DNA. TRBV1 is reported as a pseudogene. The CDR3 length is 16 residues. The CDR3 protein is CTSNPRVPTGGDGYTF. The CDR3 coding sequence is TGCACCAGCAACCCCCGGGTCCCGACAGGGGGGGATGGCTACACCTTC.

The gene calls are TRBV6-5 and TRBJ2-2, with D tentatively TRBD1 (6 bases). V lost 5 bases and J lost 13, with 11 bases in between. In germline, CDR1 is MNHEY, CDR2 SVGAGI. This CDR3 is 11 amino acids long. The DNA of the CDR3 is TGTGCCAGCAGTAAACAGGGTGGGCTGTTTTTT. Translation: CASSKQGGLFF.

The rearrangement joins TRBV29-1 to TRBJ1-2; D gene unclear. V lost 3 bases, J lost 0 bases, and 8 bases lay in between. This CDR3 spans 13 amino acids. CDR1 and CDR2 from the germline V gene are SQVTM and ANQGSEA. The CDR3 region is CSVEEGANYGYTF. The CDR3 coding sequence is TGCAGCGTTGAGGAGGGCGCTAACTATGGCTACACCTTC.

This chain uses TRBV6-5 with TRBJ2-1; 11 positions match TRBD2. With V trimmed by 3 bases and J by 9 bases, 4 bases remained unmatched. CDR1 is MNHEY and CDR2 is SVGAGI in the germline V gene. This CDR3 region has 14 residues. CDR3 nucleotides: TGTGCCAGCAGTTATACTAGCGGGAGAAGTGAGCAGTTCTTC. It specifies CASSYTSGRSEQFF.